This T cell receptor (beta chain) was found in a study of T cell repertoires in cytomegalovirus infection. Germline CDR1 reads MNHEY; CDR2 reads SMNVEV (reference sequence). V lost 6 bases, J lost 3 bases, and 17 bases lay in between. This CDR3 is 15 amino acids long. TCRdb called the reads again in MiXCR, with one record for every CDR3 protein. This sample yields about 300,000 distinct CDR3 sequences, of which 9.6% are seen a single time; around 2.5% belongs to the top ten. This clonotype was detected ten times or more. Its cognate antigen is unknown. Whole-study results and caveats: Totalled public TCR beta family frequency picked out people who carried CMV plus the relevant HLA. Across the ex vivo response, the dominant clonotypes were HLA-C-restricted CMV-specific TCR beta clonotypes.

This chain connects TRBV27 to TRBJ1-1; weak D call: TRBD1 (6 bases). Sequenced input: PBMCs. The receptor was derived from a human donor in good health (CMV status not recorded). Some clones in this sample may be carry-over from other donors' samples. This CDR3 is CASRLGSTGYTEAFF. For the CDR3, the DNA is TGTGCCAGCAGGTTAGGGTCCACAGGGTACACTGAAGCTTTCTTT.